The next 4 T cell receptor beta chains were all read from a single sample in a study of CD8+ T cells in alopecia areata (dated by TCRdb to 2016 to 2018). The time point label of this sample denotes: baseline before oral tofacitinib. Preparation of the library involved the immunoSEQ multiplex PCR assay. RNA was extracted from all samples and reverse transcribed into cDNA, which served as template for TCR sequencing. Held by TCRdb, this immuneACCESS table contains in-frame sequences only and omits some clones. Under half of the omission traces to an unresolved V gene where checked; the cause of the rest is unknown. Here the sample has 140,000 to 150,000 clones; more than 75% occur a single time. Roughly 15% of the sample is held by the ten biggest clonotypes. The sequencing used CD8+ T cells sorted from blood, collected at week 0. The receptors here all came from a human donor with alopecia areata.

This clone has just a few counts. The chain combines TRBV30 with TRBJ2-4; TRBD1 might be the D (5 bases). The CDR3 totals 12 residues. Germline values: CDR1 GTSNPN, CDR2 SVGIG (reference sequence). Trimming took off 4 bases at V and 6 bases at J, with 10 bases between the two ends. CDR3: CAWNYQGNIQYF. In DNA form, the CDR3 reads TGTGCCTGGAATTATCAGGGAAACATTCAGTACTTC.

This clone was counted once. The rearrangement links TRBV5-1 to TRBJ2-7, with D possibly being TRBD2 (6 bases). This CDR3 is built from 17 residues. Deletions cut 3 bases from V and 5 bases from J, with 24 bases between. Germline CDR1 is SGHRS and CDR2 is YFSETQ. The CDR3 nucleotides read TGCGCCAGCAGCTCCCCCCCCGGGACTTCCGGCAGGGACGAGCAGTACTTC. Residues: CASSSPPGTSGRDEQYF.

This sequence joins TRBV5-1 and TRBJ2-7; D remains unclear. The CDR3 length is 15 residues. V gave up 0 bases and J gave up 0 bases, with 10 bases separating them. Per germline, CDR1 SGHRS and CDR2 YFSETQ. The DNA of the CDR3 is TGCGCCAGCAGCTTGGTGTCCAATCCCTCCTACGAGCAGTACTTC. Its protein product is CASSLVSNPSYEQYF.

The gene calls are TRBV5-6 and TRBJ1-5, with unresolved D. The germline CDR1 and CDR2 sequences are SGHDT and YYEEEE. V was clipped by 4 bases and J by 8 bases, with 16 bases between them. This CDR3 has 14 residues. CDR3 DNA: TGTGCCAGCAGCCCGATGGAGGAGTGGAAGCCCCAGCATTTT. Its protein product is CASSPMEEWKPQHF. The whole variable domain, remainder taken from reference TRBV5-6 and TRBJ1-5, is DAGVTQSPTHLIKTRGQQVTLRCSPKSGHDTVSWYQQALGQGPQFIFQYYEEEERQRGNFPDRFSGHQFPNYSSELNVNALLLGDSALYLCASSPMEEWKPQHFGDGTRLSIL.